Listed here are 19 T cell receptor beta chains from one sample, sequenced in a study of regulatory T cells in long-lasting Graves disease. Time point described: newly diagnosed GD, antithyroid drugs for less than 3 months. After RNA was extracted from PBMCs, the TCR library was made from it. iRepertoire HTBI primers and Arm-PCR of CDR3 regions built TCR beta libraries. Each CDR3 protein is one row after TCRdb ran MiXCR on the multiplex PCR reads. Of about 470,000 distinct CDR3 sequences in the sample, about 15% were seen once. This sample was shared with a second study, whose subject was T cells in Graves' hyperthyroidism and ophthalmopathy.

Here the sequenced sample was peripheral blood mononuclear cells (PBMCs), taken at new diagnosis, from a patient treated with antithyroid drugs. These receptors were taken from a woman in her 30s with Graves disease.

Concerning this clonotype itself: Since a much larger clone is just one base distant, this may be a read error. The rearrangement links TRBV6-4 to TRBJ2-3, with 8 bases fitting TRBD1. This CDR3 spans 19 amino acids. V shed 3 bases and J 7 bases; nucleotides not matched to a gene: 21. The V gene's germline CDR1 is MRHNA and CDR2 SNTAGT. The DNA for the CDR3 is TGTGCCAGCAGTGATTTGAAGCCAGACAGGGGAGAGGTTCTGAATACGCAGTATTTT. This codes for CASSDLKPDRGEVLNTQYF.

In DNA form, the CDR3 reads TGTGCCAGCAGTGGGCAGGTCGGGGGCTACACCTTC. Translating it yields CASSGQVGGYTF. The V call is TRBV28, the J call TRBJ1-2; D gene ambiguous. This CDR3 contains 12 residues. CDR1 is MDHEN, CDR2 SYDVKM, per germline. V was cut by 5 bases and J by 8 bases, with 12 bases left in between.

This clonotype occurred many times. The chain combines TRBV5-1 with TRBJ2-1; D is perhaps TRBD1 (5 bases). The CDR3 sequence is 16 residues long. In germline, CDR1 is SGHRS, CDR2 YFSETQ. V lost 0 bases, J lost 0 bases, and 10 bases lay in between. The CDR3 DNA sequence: TGCGCCAGCAGCTTGGGAGTCGACAGCTCCTACAATGAGCAGTTCTTC. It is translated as CASSLGVDSSYNEQFF.

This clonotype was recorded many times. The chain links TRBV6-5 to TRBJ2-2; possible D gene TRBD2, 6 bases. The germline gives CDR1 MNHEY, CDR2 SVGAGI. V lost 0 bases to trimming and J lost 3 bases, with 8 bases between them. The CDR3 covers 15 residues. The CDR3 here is CASSYSGGDTGELFF. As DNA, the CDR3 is TGTGCCAGCAGTTACTCGGGGGGAGACACCGGGGAGCTGTTTTTT.

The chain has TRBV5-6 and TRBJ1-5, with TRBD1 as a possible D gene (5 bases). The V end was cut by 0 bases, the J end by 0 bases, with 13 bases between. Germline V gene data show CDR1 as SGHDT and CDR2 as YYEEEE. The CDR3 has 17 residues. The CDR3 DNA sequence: TGTGCCAGCAGCTTGGCAAGGGGAAGGAATAGCAATCAGCCCCAGCATTTT. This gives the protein CASSLARGRNSNQPQHF. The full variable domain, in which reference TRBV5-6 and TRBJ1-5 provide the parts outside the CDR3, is DAGVTQSPTHLIKTRGQQVTLRCSPKSGHDTVSWYQQALGQGPQFIFQYYEEEERQRGNFPDRFSGHQFPNYSSELNVNALLLGDSALYLCASSLARGRNSNQPQHFGDGTRLSIL.

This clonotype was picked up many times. CDR3 nucleotides: TGTGCCACCAGCTCGGGGGCAACTGGAAACACCATATATTTT. This gives the protein CATSSGATGNTIYF. J is TRBJ1-3 and V is TRBV15; TRBD1 might be the D (6 bases). Per germline, CDR1 LNHNV and CDR2 YYDKDF (reference sequence). The CDR3 has 14 amino acids. The germline V and J ends were trimmed by 5 bases and 2 bases, with 10 bases remaining between them. Complete variable domain (other parts from reference TRBV15 and TRBJ1-3): DAMVIQNPRYQVTQFGKPVTLSCSQTLNHNVMYWYQQKSSQAPKLLFHYYDKDFNNEADTPDNFQSRRPNTSFCFLDIRSPGLGDTAMYLCATSSGATGNTIYFGEGSWLTVV.

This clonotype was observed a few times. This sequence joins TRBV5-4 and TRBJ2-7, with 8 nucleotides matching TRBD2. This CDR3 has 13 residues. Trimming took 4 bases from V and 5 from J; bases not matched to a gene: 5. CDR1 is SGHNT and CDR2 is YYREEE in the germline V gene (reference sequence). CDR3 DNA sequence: TGTGCCAGCAGCCCGCGGGGGGTCCACGAGCAGTACTTC. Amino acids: CASSPRGVHEQYF.

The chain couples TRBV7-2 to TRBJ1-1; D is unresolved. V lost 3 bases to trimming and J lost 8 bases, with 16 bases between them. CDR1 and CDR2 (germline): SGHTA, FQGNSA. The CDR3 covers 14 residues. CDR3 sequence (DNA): TGTGCCAGCAGCTTTTTTTGGGCAGCACAGGAAGCTTTCTTT. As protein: CASSFFWAAQEAFF.

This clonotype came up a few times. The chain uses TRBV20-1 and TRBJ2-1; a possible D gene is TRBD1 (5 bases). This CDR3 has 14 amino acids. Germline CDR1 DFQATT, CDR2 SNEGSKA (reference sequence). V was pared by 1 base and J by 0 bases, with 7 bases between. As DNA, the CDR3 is TGCAGTGCTAGAGGTGGGGCCTCCTACAATGAGCAGTTCTTC. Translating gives CSARGGASYNEQFF.

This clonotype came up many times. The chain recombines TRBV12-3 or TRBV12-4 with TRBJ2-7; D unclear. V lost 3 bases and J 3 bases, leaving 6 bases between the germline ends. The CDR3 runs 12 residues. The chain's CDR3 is CASSLFLYEQYF. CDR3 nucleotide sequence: TGTGCCAGCAGTTTGTTCCTCTACGAGCAGTACTTC.

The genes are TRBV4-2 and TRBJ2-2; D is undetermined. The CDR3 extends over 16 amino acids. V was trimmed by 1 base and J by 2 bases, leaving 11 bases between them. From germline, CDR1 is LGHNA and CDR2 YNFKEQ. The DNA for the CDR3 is TGTGCCAGCAGCCAAGCCTACCCCTCCAACACCGGGGAGCTGTTTTTT. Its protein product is CASSQAYPSNTGELFF.

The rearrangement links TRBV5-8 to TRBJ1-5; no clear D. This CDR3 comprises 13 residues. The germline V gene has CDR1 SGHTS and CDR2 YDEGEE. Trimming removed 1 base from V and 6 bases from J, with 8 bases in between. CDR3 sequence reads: CASSLTSSQPQHF. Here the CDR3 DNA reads TGTGCCAGCAGCTTGACCTCTAGTCAGCCCCAGCATTTT. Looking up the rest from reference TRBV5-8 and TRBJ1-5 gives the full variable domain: EAGVTQSPTHLIKTRGQQATLRCSPISGHTSVYWYQQALGLGLQFLLWYDEGEERNRGNFPPRFSGRQFPNYSSELNVNALELEDSALYLCASSLTSSQPQHFGDGTRLSIL.

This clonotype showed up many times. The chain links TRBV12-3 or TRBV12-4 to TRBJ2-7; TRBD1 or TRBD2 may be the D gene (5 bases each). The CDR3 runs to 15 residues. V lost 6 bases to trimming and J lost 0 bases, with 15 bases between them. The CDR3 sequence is CASSAGAASSYEQYF. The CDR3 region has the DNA TGTGCCAGCAGCGCCGGGGCTGCGAGCTCCTACGAGCAGTACTTC.

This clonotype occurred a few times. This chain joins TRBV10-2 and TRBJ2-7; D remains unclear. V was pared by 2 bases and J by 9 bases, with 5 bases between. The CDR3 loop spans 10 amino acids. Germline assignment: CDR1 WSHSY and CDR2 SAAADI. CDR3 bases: TGCGCCAGCAGTGAGGGAGCGCAGTACTTC. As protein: CASSEGAQYF.

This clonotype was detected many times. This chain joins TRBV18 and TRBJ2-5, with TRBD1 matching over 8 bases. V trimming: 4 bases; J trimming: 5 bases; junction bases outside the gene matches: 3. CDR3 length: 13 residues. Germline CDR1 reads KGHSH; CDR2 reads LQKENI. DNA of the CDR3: TGTGCCAGCTCACGGACAGGGTCGGAGACCCAGTACTTC. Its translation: CASSRTGSETQYF.

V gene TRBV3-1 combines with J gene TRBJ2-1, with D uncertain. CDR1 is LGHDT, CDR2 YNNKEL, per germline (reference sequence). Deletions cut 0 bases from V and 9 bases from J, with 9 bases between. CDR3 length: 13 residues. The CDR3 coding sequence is TGTGCCAGCAGCCAAGAAGACAAATCTGAGCAGTTCTTC. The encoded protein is CASSQEDKSEQFF.

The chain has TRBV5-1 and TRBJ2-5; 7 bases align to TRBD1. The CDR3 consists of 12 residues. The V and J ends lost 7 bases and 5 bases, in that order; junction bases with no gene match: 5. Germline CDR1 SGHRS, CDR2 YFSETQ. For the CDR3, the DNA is TGCGCCAGCGTATTACAGGGGGAGACCCAGTACTTC. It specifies CASVLQGETQYF.

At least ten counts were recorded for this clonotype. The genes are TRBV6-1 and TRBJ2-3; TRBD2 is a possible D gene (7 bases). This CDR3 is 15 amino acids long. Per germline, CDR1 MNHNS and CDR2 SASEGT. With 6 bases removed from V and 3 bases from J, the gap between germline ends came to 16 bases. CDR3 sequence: CASRNPGGRTDTQYF. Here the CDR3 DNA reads TGTGCCAGCAGGAACCCCGGGGGGCGGACAGATACGCAGTATTTT.

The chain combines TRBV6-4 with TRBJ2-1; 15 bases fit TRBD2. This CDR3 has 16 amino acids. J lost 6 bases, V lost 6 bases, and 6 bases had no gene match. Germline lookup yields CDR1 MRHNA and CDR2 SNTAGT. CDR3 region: CASSTGTSGRFNEQFF. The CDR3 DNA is TGTGCCAGCAGCACCGGGACTAGCGGGAGGTTCAATGAGCAGTTCTTC.